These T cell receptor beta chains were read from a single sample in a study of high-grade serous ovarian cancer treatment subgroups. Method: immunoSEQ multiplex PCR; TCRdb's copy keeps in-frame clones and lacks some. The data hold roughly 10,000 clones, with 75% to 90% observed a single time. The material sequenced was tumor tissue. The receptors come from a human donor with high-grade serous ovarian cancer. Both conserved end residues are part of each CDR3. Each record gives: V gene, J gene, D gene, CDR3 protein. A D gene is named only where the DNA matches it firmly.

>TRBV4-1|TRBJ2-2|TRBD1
CASSVRQGVVELFF
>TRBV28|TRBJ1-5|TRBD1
CASRGTGGETQPQHF
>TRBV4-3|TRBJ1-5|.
CASSRRREGGGQPQHF
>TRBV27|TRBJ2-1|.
CASSFSVWGEQFF
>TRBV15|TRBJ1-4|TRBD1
CATSRVQGATNEKLFF
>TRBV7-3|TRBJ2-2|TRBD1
CASSSTGAGELFF
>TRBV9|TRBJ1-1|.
CASSVARGGTEAFF
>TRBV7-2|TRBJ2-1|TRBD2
CASSHRRGRGPYNEQFF
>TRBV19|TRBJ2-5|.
CASRQGGRETQYF
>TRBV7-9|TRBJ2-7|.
CASSRPLERASGEQYF
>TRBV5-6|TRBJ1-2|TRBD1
CASSPPGQGYGYTF
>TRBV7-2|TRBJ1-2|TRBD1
CASSLPGGYGYTF
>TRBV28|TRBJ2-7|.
CASRSGGHGPEQYF
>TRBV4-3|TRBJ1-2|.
CASSQARGANYGYTF
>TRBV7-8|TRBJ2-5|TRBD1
CASTKDRDETQYF
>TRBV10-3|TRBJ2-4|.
CAMKTQTIGDLAKNIQYF
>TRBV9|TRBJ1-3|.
CASSVGGRASGNTIYF
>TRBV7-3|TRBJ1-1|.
CASSPDIYSNTEAFF
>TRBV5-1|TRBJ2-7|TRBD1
CASSNRTGRSSYEQYF
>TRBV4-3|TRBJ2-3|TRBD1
CASSHPSGQASTDTQYF
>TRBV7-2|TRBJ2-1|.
CASSFMSLGLNEQFF
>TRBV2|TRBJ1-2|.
CASSDWGAVGYTF
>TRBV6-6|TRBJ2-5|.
CASSYSGETQYF
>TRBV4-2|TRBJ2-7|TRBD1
CASSQDLRQGTYEQYF
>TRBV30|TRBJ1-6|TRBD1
CAWSVRGQRNSPLHF
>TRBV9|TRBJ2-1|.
CASRGNNEQFF
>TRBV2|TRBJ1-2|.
CASSPWGNSGVNGYTF
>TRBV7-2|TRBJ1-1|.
CASSLRPHGGSYTEAFF
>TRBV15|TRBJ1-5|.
CATSRGQSLDNQPQHF
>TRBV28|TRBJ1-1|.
CASDLSSGGPQAFF
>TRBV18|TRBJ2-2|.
CASSPAGSNTGELFF
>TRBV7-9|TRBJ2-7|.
CASSLLSWGSYEQYF
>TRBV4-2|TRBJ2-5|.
CASSQGAVGRETQYF
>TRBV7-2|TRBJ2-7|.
CASSFRQGGSYEQYF
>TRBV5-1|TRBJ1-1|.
CASSSRGSSNTEAFF
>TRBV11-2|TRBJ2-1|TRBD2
CASSNAGASGGYNEQFF
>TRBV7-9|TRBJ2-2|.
CASSLDPNTGELFF
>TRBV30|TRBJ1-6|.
CAWSALPFGAPLHF
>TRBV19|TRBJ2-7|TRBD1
CASSLGQGRAYEQYF
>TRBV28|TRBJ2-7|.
CALDKAYEQYF
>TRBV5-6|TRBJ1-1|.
CASSLAGITEAFF
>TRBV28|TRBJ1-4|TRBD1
CASSLMDRGWSATNEKLFF
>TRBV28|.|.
CASSLSQGWYEQYF
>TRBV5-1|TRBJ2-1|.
CASPPGTQYVNEQFF
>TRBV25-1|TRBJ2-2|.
CASRGDTVNTGELFF
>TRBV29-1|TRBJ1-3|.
CSVEDLRQGKAGNTIYF
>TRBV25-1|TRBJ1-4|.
CASSEHQTGSREKLFF
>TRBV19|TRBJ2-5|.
CASSSGQYLGTQYF
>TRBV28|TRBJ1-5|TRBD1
CASGTGNQPQHF
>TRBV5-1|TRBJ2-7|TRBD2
CASSFTSGGAGEQYF
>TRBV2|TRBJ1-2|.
CASSEARGGVNYGYTF
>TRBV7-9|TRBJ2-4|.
CASSLEGAKNIQYF
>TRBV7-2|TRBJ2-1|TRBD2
CASSPTSGRTYNEQFF
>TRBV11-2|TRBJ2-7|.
CASSLDLADYEQYF
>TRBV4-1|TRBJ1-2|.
CASSQDPTATYGYTF
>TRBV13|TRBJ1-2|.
CASSLGQEIGYGYTF
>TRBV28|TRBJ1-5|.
CASTGLGGPQHF
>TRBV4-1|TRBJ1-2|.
CASSQDLQGFGYTF